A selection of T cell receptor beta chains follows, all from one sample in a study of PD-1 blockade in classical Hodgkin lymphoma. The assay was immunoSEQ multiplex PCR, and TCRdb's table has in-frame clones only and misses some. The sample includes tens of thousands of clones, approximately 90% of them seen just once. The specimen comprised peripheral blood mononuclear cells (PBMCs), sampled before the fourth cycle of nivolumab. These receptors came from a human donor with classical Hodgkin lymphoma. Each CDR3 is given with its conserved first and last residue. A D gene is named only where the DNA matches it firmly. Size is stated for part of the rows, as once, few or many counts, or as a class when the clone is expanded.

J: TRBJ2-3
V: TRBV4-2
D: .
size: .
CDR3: CASSQLSGGRTDTQYF
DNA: TGTGCCAGCAGCCAATTATCCGGGGGCCGGACAGATACGCAGTATTTT

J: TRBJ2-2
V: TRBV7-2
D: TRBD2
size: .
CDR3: CASSLVGTSPGELFF
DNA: TGTGCCAGCAGCTTAGTTGGGACTAGCCCCGGGGAGCTGTTTTTT

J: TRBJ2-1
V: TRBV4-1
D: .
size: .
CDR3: CASAPGHPLSPYNEQFF
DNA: TGCGCCAGCGCACCGGGACACCCATTATCCCCCTACAATGAGCAGTTCTTC

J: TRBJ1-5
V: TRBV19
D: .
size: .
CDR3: CASNQGNQPQHF
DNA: TGTGCCAGCAATCAGGGGAATCAGCCCCAGCATTTT

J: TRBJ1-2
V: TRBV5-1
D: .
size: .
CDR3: CASSLVTPTEGRYTF
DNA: TGCGCCAGCAGCTTGGTTACGCCGACTGAAGGGCGCTACACCTTC

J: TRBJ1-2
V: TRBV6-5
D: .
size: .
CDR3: CASMEPNYGYTF
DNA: TGTGCCAGCATGGAACCTAACTATGGCTACACCTTC

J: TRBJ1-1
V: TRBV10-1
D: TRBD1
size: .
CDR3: CASKPLGTGWAEAFF
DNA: TGCGCCAGCAAACCTCTCGGGACAGGTTGGGCTGAAGCTTTCTTT

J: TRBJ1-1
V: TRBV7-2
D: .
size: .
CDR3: CASSLRGDTHTEAFF
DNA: TGTGCCAGCAGCTTAAGGGGAGACACGCACACTGAAGCTTTCTTT

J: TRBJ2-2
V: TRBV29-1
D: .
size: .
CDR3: CSVDTTGELFF
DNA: TGCAGCGTTGATACGACCGGGGAGCTGTTTTTT

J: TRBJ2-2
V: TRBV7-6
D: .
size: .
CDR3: CASRPIGTTGELFF
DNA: TGTGCCAGCAGACCAATAGGGACCACCGGGGAGCTGTTTTTT

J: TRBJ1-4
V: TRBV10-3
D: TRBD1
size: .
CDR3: CAISISGGADKLFF
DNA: TGTGCCATCAGTATATCAGGGGGCGCGGATAAACTGTTTTTT

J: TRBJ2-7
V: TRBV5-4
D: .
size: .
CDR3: CASSEVQTTYEQYF
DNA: TGTGCCAGCAGCGAGGTCCAGACCACCTACGAGCAGTACTTC

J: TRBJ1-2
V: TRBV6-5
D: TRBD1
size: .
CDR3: CASSRTGAQGYGYTF
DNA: TGTGCCAGCAGTAGGACAGGGGCCCAGGGCTATGGCTACACCTTC

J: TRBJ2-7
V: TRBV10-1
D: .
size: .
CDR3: CASSDDPGNFYEQYF
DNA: TGCGCCAGCAGTGACGATCCGGGGAACTTCTACGAGCAGTACTTC

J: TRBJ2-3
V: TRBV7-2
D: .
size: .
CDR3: CASSLGGQATDTQYF
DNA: TGTGCCAGCAGCTTAGGGGGGCAGGCCACAGATACGCAGTATTTT

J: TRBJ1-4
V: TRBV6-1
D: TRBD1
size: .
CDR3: CASSERGQGEKLFF
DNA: TGTGCCAGCAGTGAACGGGGACAGGGAGAAAAACTGTTTTTT

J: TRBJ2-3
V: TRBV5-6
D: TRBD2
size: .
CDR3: CASSLPGGLTDTQYF
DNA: TGTGCCAGCAGCTTGCCGGGGGGGCTCACAGATACGCAGTATTTT

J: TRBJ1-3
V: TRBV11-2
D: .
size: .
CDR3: CASSLVIQAEGNTIYF
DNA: TGTGCCAGCAGCTTAGTGATACAGGCCGAGGGAAACACCATATATTTT

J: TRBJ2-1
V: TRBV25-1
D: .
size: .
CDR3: CASSGPGGSSYNEQFF
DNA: TGTGCCAGCAGTGGCCCTGGGGGGAGCTCCTACAATGAGCAGTTCTTC

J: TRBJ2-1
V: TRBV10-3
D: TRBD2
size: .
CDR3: CAIRASGGAEQFF
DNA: TGTGCCATCCGTGCTAGCGGGGGGGCTGAGCAGTTCTTC

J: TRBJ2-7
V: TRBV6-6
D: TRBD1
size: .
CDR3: CASRGDRSSYEQYF
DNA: TGTGCCAGCAGGGGGGACAGGAGCTCCTACGAGCAGTACTTC

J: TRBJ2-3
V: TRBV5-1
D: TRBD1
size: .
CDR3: CASSLEGTGITDTQYF
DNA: TGCGCCAGCAGCTTGGAGGGGACAGGGATAACAGATACGCAGTATTTT

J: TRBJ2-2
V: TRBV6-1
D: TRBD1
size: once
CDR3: CASSGNRGAGELFF
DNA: TGTGCCAGCAGTGGTAACAGGGGAGCCGGGGAGCTGTTTTTT

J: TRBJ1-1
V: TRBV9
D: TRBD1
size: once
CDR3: CASSGPGTGLPDTEAFF
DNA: TGTGCCAGCAGCGGCCCCGGGACAGGGCTTCCAGACACTGAAGCTTTCTTT

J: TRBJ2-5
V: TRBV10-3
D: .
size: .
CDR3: CAISFKDVETQYF
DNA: TGTGCCATCAGTTTTAAGGATGTAGAGACCCAGTACTTC

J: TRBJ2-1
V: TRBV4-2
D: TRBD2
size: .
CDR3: CASSQVAGGPPRVNEQFF
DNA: TGTGCCAGCAGCCAAGTTGCGGGGGGGCCGCCGAGGGTAAATGAGCAGTTCTTC

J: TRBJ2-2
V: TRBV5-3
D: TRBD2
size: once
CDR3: CARSTAGTSPGELFF
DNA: TGTGCCAGAAGCACCGCCGGGACTAGCCCCGGGGAGCTGTTTTTT